The 23 T cell receptor beta chains below come from one sample, sequenced in a study of blood T cells in healthy people across ages. Sample-barcoded 5' priming and a J-beta primer mix drove a second PCR of about 6 to 11 cycles. TCRdb re-called the 5' RACE reads through MiXCR, storing one row per CDR3 protein. The table includes about 1,400,000 distinct CDR3 sequences, 42% detected once. The material sequenced was blood. All receptors come from a woman in her late teens or twenties in good health.

The chain joins TRBV5-1 to TRBJ2-7; D perhaps matches TRBD1 (6 bases). The CDR3 has 14 residues. CDR1 and CDR2 from the germline V gene are SGHRS and YFSETQ. Trimming stripped 4 bases from V and 3 bases from J, with 14 bases between. The CDR3 nucleotides read TGCGCCAGCAGCCCTGGACAGAGCCACTACGAGCAGTACTTC. Translation: CASSPGQSHYEQYF.

This clonotype has more than one count but fewer than ten. The J gene is TRBJ2-1, the V gene TRBV28; the match to TRBD2 covers 7 bases. With 4 bases clipped from V and 7 bases from J, the junction kept 10 bases outside the gene matches. The CDR3 has 15 amino acids. Germline lookup yields CDR1 MDHEN and CDR2 SYDVKM. CDR3 in amino acids: CASSWSGAVWNEQFF. CDR3 nucleotide sequence: TGTGCCAGCAGTTGGAGCGGGGCCGTCTGGAATGAGCAGTTCTTC.

The sample holds a few counts of this clonotype. The rearrangement joins TRBV5-1 to TRBJ1-4, with 10 bases aligning to TRBD1. V gave up 3 bases and J gave up 4 bases; unmatched junction bases: 15. Germline V gene data show CDR1 as SGHRS and CDR2 as YFSETQ. The CDR3 runs 19 residues. The CDR3 DNA sequence: TGCGCCAGCAGCTCCCGGGGGACAGGGGCAGCTACGGATAATGAAAAACTGTTTTTT. This codes for CASSSRGTGAATDNEKLFF. Looking up the rest from reference TRBV5-1 and TRBJ1-4 gives the full variable domain: KAGVTQTPRYLIKTRGQQVTLSCSPISGHRSVSWYQQTPGQGLQFLFEYFSETQRNKGNFPGRFSGRQFSNSRSEMNVSTLELGDSALYLCASSSRGTGAATDNEKLFFGSGTQLSVL.

The chain joins TRBV9 to TRBJ2-4; D could derive from TRBD1 or TRBD2 (6 bases each). The J call may not be correct, given that the DNA end is closer to TRBJ2-7. The length of the CDR3 is 12 residues. Germline CDR1 is SGDLS and CDR2 is YYNGEE. The CDR3 DNA is TGTGCCAGCAGCCCACGGGGGCACGAGCAGTACTTC. Translation gives CASSPRGHEQYF.

The V and J genes are TRBV20-1 and TRBJ2-5; TRBD2 matches at 9 bases. The germline CDR1 and CDR2 sequences are DFQATT and SNEGSKA (reference sequence). The ends lost 0 bases at V and 5 bases at J; junction bases unmatched: 10. The CDR3 is 16 residues long. The CDR3 DNA is TGCAGTGCTAGAGATTTGGCGGGAGGGCCCTCTGAGACCCAGTACTTC. As protein: CSARDLAGGPSETQYF.

The V gene is TRBV7-9, the J gene TRBJ2-5; the match to TRBD1 covers 8 bases. TRBJ2-7 explains the end of the DNA better; the J call may be wrong. Germline V CDR1 and CDR2: SEHNR, FQNEAQ (reference sequence). The CDR3 covers 14 residues. The CDR3 here is CASSLSLGQAEQYF. CDR3 sequence (DNA): TGTGCCAGCAGCTTATCGTTGGGACAGGCCGAGCAGTACTTC.

This clonotype was seen a handful of times. The J gene is TRBJ2-4, the V gene TRBV29-1, with no clear D. V lost 5 bases and J 0 bases, leaving 8 bases between the germline ends. The CDR3 extends over 13 amino acids. Germline V CDR1 and CDR2: SQVTM, ANQGSEA. The CDR3 sequence is CSVRPLAKNIQYF. Here the CDR3 DNA reads TGCAGCGTTAGACCGCTAGCCAAAAACATTCAGTACTTC.

This clonotype was seen just once. The chain carries TRBV19 and TRBJ2-1; maybe TRBD1 (9 bases). V gave up 8 bases and J gave up 6 bases, with 20 bases separating them. This CDR3 comprises 15 residues. Germline V CDR1 and CDR2: LNHDA, SQIVND (reference sequence). The CDR3 DNA sequence: TGTGCCAGTGGAGTACAGGGGGCGGGAGGCAATGAGCAGTTCTTC. Protein sequence: CASGVQGAGGNEQFF.

The gene calls are TRBV25-1 and TRBJ1-1; TRBD1 agrees at 7 bases. With 1 base clipped from V and 0 bases from J, the junction kept 8 bases outside the gene matches. Germline-derived CDR1 and CDR2 are MGHDK and SYGVNS. The CDR3 has 17 residues. The CDR3 DNA follows: TGTGCCAGCAGTGAATTGGGGCGGGGACAGATGAACACTGAAGCTTTCTTT. Encoded protein: CASSELGRGQMNTEAFF.

Worth noting for this clonotype: With a much larger clone just one base away, this may be a read error. The rearrangement uses TRBV10-3 and TRBJ2-1, with 7 bases lining up with TRBD1. The germline gives CDR1 ENHRY, CDR2 SYGVKD. This CDR3 contains 15 residues. The CDR3 is CAIRETGQSYNGQFF. The CDR3 DNA follows: TGTGCCATCAGGGAAACGGGACAGTCCTACAATGGGCAGTTCTTC.

J is TRBJ2-5 and V is TRBV27; TRBD1 is a possible D gene (6 bases). Per the germline V gene, CDR1 is MNHEY and CDR2 is SMNVEV (reference sequence). This CDR3 has 15 residues. The V gene lost 3 bases and the J gene lost 1 base, with 12 bases spanning the gap. CDR3 DNA sequence: TGTGCCAGCAGTTTGGGGACATTACCCCAAGAGACCCAGTACTTC. This gives the protein CASSLGTLPQETQYF.

The table lists this clonotype with many counts. The chain combines TRBV14 with TRBJ2-1; 8 positions match TRBD2. The germline V gene encodes CDR1 SGHDN and CDR2 FVKESK. The CDR3 length is 13 residues. Trimming removed 2 bases from V and 9 bases from J; junction bases left unmatched: 3. The CDR3 DNA is TGTGCCAGCAGCCAAATCGGGGGGGGTGAGCAGTTCTTC. Protein: CASSQIGGGEQFF.

DNA of the CDR3: TGCGCCAGCAGCCCGACTAGTGGCCTCTCCTATGAGCAGTACTTC. Its translation: CASSPTSGLSYEQYF. This chain links TRBV5-1 with TRBJ2-4; D perhaps matches TRBD2 (6 bases). Germline loops: CDR1 SGHRS, CDR2 YFSETQ. CDR3 length: 15 residues. Trimming removed 4 bases at V and 13 bases at J, with 24 bases between.

Notes on this clonotype: Germline is not matched at one junction end, which may reflect a read error. The rearrangement links TRBV12-3 or TRBV12-4 to TRBJ2-1, with D perhaps matching TRBD1 (6 bases). The CDR3 contains 12 residues. The CDR3 loop is CANSFAGDEQFF. In DNA form, the CDR3 reads TGTGCCAACAGTTTTGCAGGGGATGAGCAGTTCTTC.

Points on this clonotype: Its ends do not fully match the called genes, so a read error is possible. The V and J genes are TRBV7-9 and TRBJ2-1; 12 bases fit TRBD2. The DNA end is a closer match to TRBJ2-7, so the J assignment may be wrong. CDR1 SEHNR and CDR2 FQNEAQ come from the germline V gene (reference sequence). There are 16 residues in the CDR3. The CDR3 here is CAGSASGRALNNEQYF. The CDR3 region has the DNA TGTGCCGGCAGCGCTAGCGGGAGGGCCTTGAACAATGAGCAGTACTTC.

This clonotype was recorded a few times. The V gene is TRBV13, the J gene TRBJ2-7, with TRBD2 matching 10 bases. This CDR3 contains 18 residues. After removal of 0 bases from V and 7 bases from J, the junction contained 15 bases not matched to a gene. Germline assignment: CDR1 PRHDT and CDR2 FYEKMQ (reference sequence). The CDR3 here is CASSLGILAGNSYNEQYF. CDR3 DNA: TGTGCCAGCAGCTTAGGGATACTAGCGGGGAACTCCTACAATGAGCAGTACTTC.

The chain has TRBV28 and TRBJ1-3; tentatively, D is TRBD1 (5 bases). There are 15 residues in the CDR3. Germline V gives CDR1 MDHEN, CDR2 SYDVKM. Trimming took off 5 bases at V and 1 base at J, with 12 bases between the two ends. The CDR3 sequence is CASSPAGFSGNTIYF. CDR3 DNA: TGTGCCAGCAGTCCTGCAGGGTTTTCTGGAAACACCATATATTTT.

V usage is TRBV15 and J usage is TRBJ2-2; D is possibly TRBD1 (5 bases). This CDR3 contains 16 residues. The germline CDR1 and CDR2 sequences are LNHNV and YYDKDF (reference sequence). V dropped 5 bases and J dropped 2 bases, with 15 bases sitting between them. The CDR3, as DNA: TGTGCCACCAGCGACCAGACAGTTCCTAACACCGGGGAGCTGTTTTTT. This translates into CATSDQTVPNTGELFF.

This clonotype was seen only a few times. This chain uses TRBV9 with TRBJ2-3; D perhaps matches TRBD1 (6 bases). The CDR3 runs 14 residues. The ends were cut back, 4 bases at V and 5 bases at J, with 14 bases in the middle. The V gene's germline CDR1 is SGDLS and CDR2 YYNGEE. The CDR3 sequence: CASSLERGGDTQYF. The CDR3, as DNA: TGTGCCAGCAGCTTGGAGAGAGGGGGAGATACGCAGTATTTT.

This clonotype was counted ten times or more. V usage is TRBV27 and J usage is TRBJ1-2; the D gene is possibly TRBD1 (5 bases). The germline V gene has CDR1 MNHEY and CDR2 SMNVEV (reference sequence). V was pared by 2 bases and J by 7 bases, with 11 bases between. The CDR3 covers 13 residues. The CDR3 coding sequence is TGTGCCAGCAGTTTAAATCTCGGGGGTGGCTACACCTTC. It translates to CASSLNLGGGYTF.

This sequence joins TRBV10-3 and TRBJ2-5; TRBD1 is a possible D gene (7 bases). CDR1 is ENHRY and CDR2 is SYGVKD in the germline V gene. CDR3 length equals 14 residues. V lost 6 bases, J lost 3 bases, and 14 bases lay in between. The CDR3 protein is CAISGGGTEETQYF. DNA of the CDR3: TGTGCCATCAGCGGTGGGGGGACAGAAGAGACCCAGTACTTC.

V and J are TRBV24-1 and TRBJ2-5, with unresolved D. This CDR3 spans 13 amino acids. Germline CDR1 reads KGHDR; CDR2 reads SFDVKD. With 6 bases removed from V and 1 base from J, the gap between germline ends came to 8 bases. The CDR3 DNA reads as TGTGCCACCAGTTGGGGTGCCCAAGAGACCCAGTACTTC. Its translation is CATSWGAQETQYF.

This chain links TRBV7-2 with TRBJ1-2; D may be TRBD1 (6 bases). The CDR3 spans 14 residues. Germline-derived CDR1 and CDR2 are SGHTA and FQGNSA. V lost 5 bases, J lost 6 bases, and 16 bases lay in between. The CDR3 protein is CASSRNREGDGYTF. CDR3 DNA: TGTGCCAGCAGCCGAAACAGGGAGGGGGATGGCTACACCTTC. The full variable domain, rest sourced from reference TRBV7-2 and TRBJ1-2, is GAGVSQSPSNKVTEKGKDVELRCDPISGHTALYWYRQSLGQGLEFLIYFQGNSAPDKSGLPSDRFSAERTGGSVSTLTIQRTQQEDSAVYLCASSRNREGDGYTFGSGTRLTVV.